This T cell receptor (beta chain) stems from a study of CD8+ T cells in alopecia areata. Overall study context: The duration of tofacitinib was 6 to 18 months, with 6 months off drug afterward. Regarding the study as a whole: Persistence during tofacitinib was seen for many expanded lesional clones in scalp and blood. Scalp clonality, together with expanded CD8+ clones among the top 100, fell significantly with tofacitinib.

Germline V gene data show CDR1 as PRHDT and CDR2 as FYEKMQ (reference sequence). The CDR3 consists of 12 residues. V lost 4 bases and J lost 3, with 7 bases in between. A remark on this clone: The antigen is unknown.

Extracted from the samples, RNA was reverse transcribed into cDNA to serve as the sequencing template. TCRdb's table, derived via immunoSEQ multiplex PCR, lists solely in-frame clones and lacks some. This sample yields around 140,000 clones, of which about 51% are seen a single time; about a sixth belongs to the top ten. Regarding treatment: oral pan-JAK inhibitor, 5-10 mg twice daily. The chain recombines TRBV13 with TRBJ2-7, with D hard to call. Material: CD8+ T cells sorted from blood, obtained at week 4, from a patient treated with tofacitinib. The clonotype comes from a human donor with alopecia areata. The CDR3 region is CASSSTGYEQYF. The CDR3 DNA follows: TGTGCCAGCAGCTCAACGGGCTACGAGCAGTACTTC.